This T cell receptor beta chain was identified in a study of blood T cells in healthy people across ages. A note on this clonotype: Its antigen is not known.

A second PCR, run for about 7 to 12 cycles, used a sample-barcoded 5' primer plus a J-beta primer mix. One entry per CDR3 protein results from TCRdb running MiXCR on the 5' RACE reads. The sample carries approximately 320,000 distinct CDR3 sequences, 27% recorded once. V shed 1 base and J shed 10 bases, with 14 bases lying between them. This CDR3 contains 15 residues. Germline-derived CDR1 and CDR2 are MDHEN and SYDVKM. Overall study findings and caveats: A greater number of naive CD4+ cells and higher diversity distinguished long-lived donors from aged donors.

The chain couples TRBV28 to TRBJ1-6, with D possibly being TRBD1 (5 bases). The sequence derives from a woman in her 70s in good health. The sequencing sample was made of blood. The CDR3 DNA sequence: TGTGCCAGCAGTTTATTTGGGGGAGGAGACTCACCCCTCCACTTT. Its translation: CASSLFGGGDSPLHF.